Listed here is a single TCR beta chain. This entry is derived from a study of blood T cell repertoires in COVID-19. Overall study: Acute and convalescent COVID-19 specimens originated in the United States, Italy and Spain. Sources were T cells, B-cell-depleted T cells, or PBMCs; the material itself was cDNA or gDNA.

Authors' processing steps: Counts of nucleated cells, estimated from reference gene primer amplification, were obtained. The table came from immunoSEQ multiplex PCR; TCRdb's copy has only in-frame clones and leaves some out. D and trimming come from the DNA, and the V and J calls and clone size come from that table. The sample holds fewer than 45,000 clones, roughly 80% seen once. V was trimmed by 4 bases and J by 4 bases, leaving 10 bases between them. Per the germline V gene, CDR1 is LNHDA and CDR2 is SQIVND (reference sequence). The CDR3 totals 13 residues. The TCR originated in a man aged 55 to 70 with COVID-19, enrolled during active disease. The chain has TRBV19 and TRBJ2-5, with D perhaps matching TRBD1 (5 bases). Input material: peripheral blood. For the CDR3, the DNA is TGTGCCAGTAGTACCATTAGGGGAGAGACCCAGTACTTC. Its translation is CASSTIRGETQYF.